These 30 T cell receptor beta chains originate from one sample sequenced in a study of cytomegalovirus exposure and HLA in healthy donors. PCR amplification relied on 60 Vbeta primers (plus 13 Jbeta primers). The protocol was immunoSEQ multiplex PCR, while the TCRdb copy is restricted to in-frame clones and leaves out a portion. The table has around 100,000 clones, 65% to 75% seen once. What was sequenced was PBMCs. These receptor sequences come from a woman aged 18-29 years in good health and CMV-seropositive.

The chain couples TRBV6-5 to TRBJ1-2; weak D call: TRBD1 (6 bases). The germline V and J ends were trimmed by 6 bases and 8 bases, with 16 bases remaining between them. The CDR3 contains 13 residues. Germline assignment: CDR1 MNHEY and CDR2 SVGAGI. The CDR3 sequence: CASRPTGTGGYTF. The DNA of the CDR3 is TGTGCCAGCAGACCCACAGGGACGGGGGGCTACACCTTC.

The chain couples TRBV6-4 to TRBJ2-1; 12 nucleotides agree with TRBD2. This CDR3 has 14 residues. The V gene end was trimmed by 0 bases and the J gene end by 10 bases; junction bases not matched to a gene: 1. In germline, CDR1 is MRHNA, CDR2 SNTAGT. CDR3 in amino acids: CASSDSTSGSEQFF. CDR3 sequence (DNA): TGTGCCAGCAGTGACTCGACTAGCGGGAGCGAGCAGTTCTTC.

This chain links TRBV4-3 with TRBJ2-5; the D gene is possibly TRBD1 (6 bases). V was clipped by 6 bases and J by 0 bases, with 8 bases between them. This CDR3 has 13 amino acids. Germline V gene lookup returns CDR1 LGHNA and CDR2 YSLEER. For the CDR3, the DNA is TGCGCCAGCAGTCGGGACAACCAAGAGACCCAGTACTTC. It specifies CASSRDNQETQYF.

V gene TRBV27 combines with J gene TRBJ2-7; 9 positions match TRBD1. The germline gives CDR1 MNHEY, CDR2 SMNVEV (reference sequence). CDR3 length: 13 residues. After removal of 4 bases from V and 3 bases from J, the junction contained 1 base not matched to a gene. The CDR3 coding sequence is TGTGCCAGCAGTTGGGGACAGGGCTACGAGCAGTACTTC. Its translation: CASSWGQGYEQYF.

The J gene is TRBJ2-7, the V gene TRBV14, with 7 bases that match TRBD2. Trimming at V came to 3 bases and at J to 1 base, leaving 3 bases not matched to a gene. The CDR3 contains 14 residues. Germline CDR1 reads SGHDN; CDR2 reads FVKESK. The CDR3 region has the DNA TGTGCCAGCAGCCACGCGGGGGAATCCTACGAGCAGTACTTC. This translates into CASSHAGESYEQYF.

This clone was counted only a few times. The chain carries TRBV19 and TRBJ2-3; perhaps TRBD2 as D (5 bases). V was trimmed by 2 bases and J by 0 bases, leaving 15 bases between them. Germline V gives CDR1 LNHDA, CDR2 SQIVND (reference sequence). The CDR3 is 17 amino acids. The CDR3 spells CASSISSGEGSTDTQYF. As DNA, the CDR3 is TGTGCCAGTAGTATATCATCCGGGGAAGGAAGCACAGATACGCAGTATTTT.

V gene TRBV5-1 combines with J gene TRBJ2-3; 15 nucleotides agree with TRBD2. The germline V gene has CDR1 SGHRS and CDR2 YFSETQ. V lost 3 bases to trimming and J lost 4 bases; unmatched junction nucleotides: 3. The CDR3 has 16 amino acids. The CDR3 region is CASSSGLAGGADTQYF. In DNA, the CDR3 is TGCGCCAGCAGCTCGGGACTAGCGGGAGGTGCAGATACGCAGTATTTT.

The DNA of the CDR3 is TGCGCCAGCAGCCAAGATACGAGACAGGGGGCAAGGGGGGCCAACGTCCTGACTTTC. It specifies CASSQDTRQGARGANVLTF. This sequence joins TRBV4-1 and TRBJ2-6; 10 nucleotides line up with TRBD1. The CDR3 has 19 residues. V shed 0 bases, J shed 4 bases, and the junction held 9 bases outside the gene matches. Germline-derived CDR1 and CDR2 are MGHRA and YSYEKL.

This clone was detected only a few times. The identical CDR3 is also encoded by other nucleotide sequences in the sample. The chain combines TRBV7-3 with TRBJ2-3, with TRBD2 matching 7 bases. The germline V gene encodes CDR1 SGHTA and CDR2 FQGTGA. Unmatched junction bases numbered 0, after V lost 0 bases and J lost 3 bases. The CDR3 loop spans 14 amino acids. CDR3 residues: CASSLTSGTDTQYF. DNA for the CDR3: TGTGCCAGCAGCTTAACTAGCGGGACAGATACGCAGTATTTT.

This clone has more than one count but fewer than ten. This chain joins TRBV7-2 and TRBJ2-7; 9 bases match TRBD1. This CDR3 region has 14 residues. The junction had 5 bases not matched to a gene; V was cut back by 3 bases and J by 5 bases. CDR1 and CDR2 (germline): SGHTA, FQGNSA. The CDR3 sequence is CASSFRDRAHEQYF. The CDR3 nucleotides are TGTGCCAGCAGCTTCCGGGACAGGGCCCACGAGCAGTACTTC.

The chain joins TRBV11-3 to TRBJ2-1; perhaps TRBD2 as D (6 bases). With 4 bases removed from V and 0 bases from J, the gap between germline ends came to 16 bases. CDR1 and CDR2 (germline): SGHNT, YENEEA. The CDR3 consists of 17 residues. Here the CDR3 reads CASSYPRRAGSYNEQFF. CDR3 DNA: TGTGCCAGCAGCTACCCCCGGAGGGCGGGCTCCTACAATGAGCAGTTCTTC.

The chain combines TRBV30 with TRBJ2-3; maybe TRBD1 (5 bases). The V end lost 1 base, the J end lost 0 bases, and 8 bases lay between the germline ends. This CDR3 has 14 amino acids. Germline V lookup: CDR1 GTSNPN, CDR2 SVGIG (reference sequence). CDR3 nucleotide sequence: TGTGCCTGGAGTGGACAGATTAGCACAGATACGCAGTATTTT. It specifies CAWSGQISTDTQYF.

This chain's CDR3 is CASSPLAPPAGVNEQYF. CDR3 DNA: TGTGCCAGCAGCCCCCTCGCCCCACCAGCGGGAGTCAACGAGCAGTACTTC. The rearrangement links TRBV7-2 to TRBJ2-7; 8 positions agree with TRBD2. Germline V gene sequence: CDR1 SGHTA, CDR2 FQGNSA. V lost 5 bases, J lost 5 bases, and 17 bases stayed unmatched. CDR3 length equals 17 residues.

The chain joins TRBV27 to TRBJ1-5, with 9 positions matching TRBD1. Per the germline V gene, CDR1 is MNHEY and CDR2 is SMNVEV (reference sequence). The CDR3 is made up of 16 amino acids. V shed 4 bases and J 5 bases; nucleotides not matched to a gene: 9. CDR3 loop: CASSSEGQGLYQPQHF. CDR3 nucleotides: TGTGCCAGCAGTTCAGAGGGACAGGGACTTTATCAGCCCCAGCATTTT.

This clone came up a few times. V usage is TRBV6-5 and J usage is TRBJ1-1, with 7 bases fitting TRBD1. CDR3 size: 14 residues. Germline lookup yields CDR1 MNHEY and CDR2 SVGAGI. V lost 0 bases and J lost 6; bases outside the gene matches: 4. The CDR3 region is CASSYSHDRAEAFF. The CDR3 coding sequence is TGTGCCAGCAGTTACTCACATGACAGGGCTGAAGCTTTCTTT.

The chain recombines TRBV5-6 with TRBJ2-7; tentative D call: TRBD2 (6 bases). Germline loops: CDR1 SGHDT, CDR2 YYEEEE. The CDR3 is 15 residues long. V was clipped by 4 bases and J by 2 bases, with 16 bases between them. This CDR3 is CASSTRLGYTYEQYF. The DNA for the CDR3 is TGTGCCAGCAGCACCCGACTAGGCTATACCTACGAGCAGTACTTC.

This sequence joins TRBV28 and TRBJ2-3; 10 nucleotides line up with TRBD2. CDR3 length: 16 amino acids. The germline CDR1 and CDR2 sequences are MDHEN and SYDVKM. V shed 8 bases and J 0 bases; nucleotides not matched to a gene: 8. This chain's CDR3 is CASPGASGSSTDTQYF. For the CDR3, the DNA is TGTGCCAGCCCCGGGGCTAGCGGGAGTAGCACAGATACGCAGTATTTT.

The sample holds a few counts of this clone. The chain employs TRBV4-3 and TRBJ1-4; 10 positions match TRBD1. Germline-derived CDR1 and CDR2 are LGHNA and YSLEER. With 1 base clipped from V and 8 bases from J, the junction kept 7 bases outside the gene matches. This CDR3 contains 16 residues. In DNA form, the CDR3 reads TGCGCCAGCAGCCAAGCGACAGGGGGCAGTCGGGAAAAACTGTTTTTT. Translated, it gives CASSQATGGSREKLFF.

This clone was observed a few times. The chain recombines TRBV18 with TRBJ1-5, with a tentative D call TRBD1 (6 bases). This CDR3 has 16 amino acids. In germline, CDR1 is KGHSH, CDR2 LQKENI. V shed 0 bases and J shed 5 bases, with 14 bases lying between them. Here the CDR3 reads CASSPPTGQTDQPQHF. The CDR3 nucleotides are TGTGCCAGCTCACCACCTACAGGACAGACGGATCAGCCCCAGCATTTT.

This clone has a single count. The CDR3 spells CASSGTSGRSYEQYF. The CDR3 DNA sequence: TGTGCCAGCAGCGGGACTAGCGGGAGATCCTACGAGCAGTACTTC. The chain uses TRBV6-6 and TRBJ2-7; 14 bases agree with TRBD2. V shed 6 bases and J 1 base; nucleotides not matched to a gene: 2. From germline, CDR1 is MNHNY and CDR2 SVGAGI (reference sequence). CDR3 length: 15 amino acids.

This chain connects TRBV5-6 to TRBJ2-3, with 14 bases that match TRBD2. The junction had 9 bases not matched to a gene; V was cut back by 4 bases and J by 8 bases. Germline-derived CDR1 and CDR2 are SGHDT and YYEEEE. There are 16 residues in the CDR3. The CDR3 nucleotides read TGTGCCAGCAGCCTCAGACTAGCGGGAGGGCAAGGTACGCAGTATTTT. It yields the protein CASSLRLAGGQGTQYF. Full variable domain (outside the CDR3, taken from reference TRBV5-6 and TRBJ2-3): DAGVTQSPTHLIKTRGQQVTLRCSPKSGHDTVSWYQQALGQGPQFIFQYYEEEERQRGNFPDRFSGHQFPNYSSELNVNALLLGDSALYLCASSLRLAGGQGTQYFGPGTRLTVL.

J is TRBJ1-3 and V is TRBV6-5; 7 positions agree with TRBD1. The V and J ends lost 2 bases and 4 bases, in that order; junction bases with no gene match: 5. Germline V lookup: CDR1 MNHEY, CDR2 SVGAGI. This CDR3 has 15 amino acids. CDR3 in DNA: TGTGCCAGCAGTTACGTGACAGGGAAAGGAAACACCATATATTTT. This codes for CASSYVTGKGNTIYF.

This chain joins TRBV19 and TRBJ2-1; 15 bases match TRBD2. Germline CDR1 reads LNHDA; CDR2 reads SQIVND (reference sequence). The CDR3 sequence is 16 residues long. V gave up 3 bases and J gave up 7 bases; unmatched junction bases: 4. The chain's CDR3 is CASSIAGTSGRNEQFF. Written as DNA, the CDR3 is TGTGCCAGTAGTATCGCCGGGACTAGCGGGAGGAATGAGCAGTTCTTC.

The gene calls are TRBV4-3 and TRBJ2-5; D not certain. The V gene's germline CDR1 is LGHNA and CDR2 YSLEER. This CDR3 has 14 residues. V was shortened by 0 bases and J by 2 bases, with 7 bases between the two germline ends. CDR3 in DNA: TGCGCCAGCAGCCAAGATCTTCGGCAAGAGACCCAGTACTTC. Translating it yields CASSQDLRQETQYF.

This clone was observed a single time. The chain joins TRBV30 to TRBJ1-5, with a weak D call TRBD1 (5 bases). Germline CDR1 is GTSNPN and CDR2 is SVGIG (reference sequence). Trimming cost V 1 base and J 8 bases, with 12 bases left between them. The CDR3 extends over 13 amino acids. CDR3 in DNA: TGTGCCTGGAGTGGGGGGGTTCTTAAGCCCCAGCATTTT. Protein sequence: CAWSGGVLKPQHF.

This rearrangement joins TRBV25-1 to TRBJ2-7; no reliable D call. Per germline, CDR1 MGHDK and CDR2 SYGVNS. This CDR3 contains 13 residues. V was pared by 6 bases and J by 0 bases, with 9 bases between. Written as DNA, the CDR3 is TGTGCCAGCAGCCAGGTGAGCTCCTACGAGCAGTACTTC. Its protein is CASSQVSSYEQYF.

The genes are TRBV19 and TRBJ2-1; 7 bases match TRBD1. Germline V CDR1 and CDR2: LNHDA, SQIVND (reference sequence). The CDR3 runs 13 residues. V lost 5 bases and J lost 12; bases outside the gene matches: 10. In DNA, the CDR3 is TGTGCCAGTAGTCCAAGACAGGGAAGGGGGCAGTTCTTC. Translating it yields CASSPRQGRGQFF.

This chain links TRBV7-2 with TRBJ2-4, with 7 bases fitting TRBD2. CDR1 and CDR2 (germline): SGHTA, FQGNSA. Trimming at V came to 1 base and at J to 7 bases, leaving 4 bases not matched to a gene. The CDR3 totals 14 residues. The CDR3 loop reads CASSLDSGGNIQYF. In DNA, the CDR3 is TGTGCCAGCAGCTTAGATTCCGGGGGGAACATTCAGTACTTC.

The chain recombines TRBV6-5 with TRBJ2-2; D is perhaps TRBD1 (5 bases). The CDR3 runs to 14 residues. Trimming pared 2 bases from V and 8 bases from J, leaving 12 bases between. In germline, CDR1 is MNHEY, CDR2 SVGAGI. CDR3 nucleotides: TGTGCCAGCAGTTACGGCAGGGTGGGAGGGGAGCTGTTTTTT. It encodes CASSYGRVGGELFF.

The count of this clone is one. The V gene is TRBV7-3, the J gene TRBJ1-1; D is ambiguous. This CDR3 contains 13 residues. Germline CDR1 SGHTA, CDR2 FQGTGA. V lost 2 bases and J 5 bases, leaving 9 bases between the germline ends. The CDR3 is CASSLFSGTEAFF. The CDR3 region has the DNA TGTGCCAGCAGCTTATTTTCGGGGACTGAAGCTTTCTTT.